These 25 T cell receptor beta chains were all obtained from the same sample, sequenced in a study of blood T cell repertoires in COVID-19. Clones were read by immunoSEQ multiplex PCR, and TCRdb kept only the in-frame ones, dropping some. The repertoire has roughly 230,000 clones, around 82% of them found once; the top ten carry roughly 3.1%. Source material: PBMCs or T cells enriched from blood (not recorded which). These TCRs come from a man aged 45-60 years who had recovered from COVID-19.

V usage is TRBV15 and J usage is TRBJ1-5; the D gene is possibly TRBD1 (6 bases). Germline CDR1 is LNHNV and CDR2 is YYDKDF (reference sequence). The CDR3 has 13 residues. With 8 bases removed from V and 2 bases from J, the gap between germline ends came to 10 bases. The CDR3 protein is CATAGGGNQPQHF. The CDR3 DNA is TGTGCCACCGCGGGGGGCGGCAATCAGCCCCAGCATTTT.

The chain couples TRBV5-4 to TRBJ2-3, with 7 bases that match TRBD2. CDR3 length: 16 residues. CDR1 is SGHNT, CDR2 YYREEE, per germline (reference sequence). Germline trimming cut 3 bases from V and 2 bases from J; bases unmatched to any gene: 9. This CDR3 is CASSSPSGVSTDTQYF. As DNA, the CDR3 is TGTGCCAGCAGCTCCCCTAGCGGCGTTTCCACAGATACGCAGTATTTT.

Points on this clone: Other DNA sequences in this sample translate to the same CDR3. The CDR3 loop is CASSPRTSGSYEQYF. CDR3 nucleotide sequence: TGTGCCAGCTCACCTAGGACTAGCGGGAGCTACGAGCAGTACTTC. The chain links TRBV18 to TRBJ2-7; 13 nucleotides agree with TRBD2. V gave up 3 bases and J gave up 3 bases; unmatched junction bases: 2. Germline loops: CDR1 KGHSH, CDR2 LQKENI. This CDR3 has 15 residues.

The genes are TRBV19 and TRBJ2-1, with TRBD2 matching 11 bases. The length of the CDR3 is 20 residues. Trimming cost V 4 bases and J 6 bases; bases outside gene matches: 20. Germline V gene data show CDR1 as LNHDA and CDR2 as SQIVND (reference sequence). This CDR3 reads CASSRRLAGGSQLPGNEQFF. The DNA of the CDR3 is TGTGCCAGTAGTAGGAGGCTAGCGGGAGGCTCCCAGCTTCCCGGCAATGAGCAGTTCTTC.

The chain carries TRBV2 and TRBJ2-2; the D gene is possibly TRBD1 (6 bases). Germline loops: CDR1 SNHLY, CDR2 FYNNEI. The CDR3 has 16 amino acids. Trimming took off 7 bases at V and 0 bases at J, with 15 bases between the two ends. The CDR3 region is CASTPSGTPNTGELFF. The CDR3, as DNA: TGTGCCAGCACCCCGTCGGGGACACCGAACACCGGGGAGCTGTTTTTT.

The CDR3 region is CASSWADEQYF. The DNA of the CDR3 is TGTGCCAGCTCGTGGGCCGACGAGCAGTACTTC. The genes are TRBV18 and TRBJ2-7; no firm D call. The V end lost 6 bases, the J end lost 5 bases, and 8 bases lay between the germline ends. Germline-derived CDR1 and CDR2 are KGHSH and LQKENI. This CDR3 is built from 11 residues.

V and J are TRBV19 and TRBJ1-1, with D perhaps matching TRBD1 (5 bases). The CDR3 length is 16 residues. Trimming cost V 1 base and J 7 bases, with 19 bases left between them. Germline assignment: CDR1 LNHDA and CDR2 SQIVND (reference sequence). The CDR3 is CASSIVQGGRRDEAFF. The CDR3 bases are TGTGCCAGTAGTATAGTTCAGGGTGGGAGGCGAGATGAAGCTTTCTTT.

V gene TRBV4-1 combines with J gene TRBJ1-1, with 8 bases that match TRBD1. Germline lookup yields CDR1 MGHRA and CDR2 YSYEKL. V shed 1 base and J 4 bases; nucleotides not matched to a gene: 2. The CDR3 runs to 14 residues. CDR3 nucleotide sequence: TGCGCCAGCAGCCAAGGGCAGGGGGCCACTGAAGCTTTCTTT. This codes for CASSQGQGATEAFF.

The chain couples TRBV11-2 to TRBJ2-7, with 9 bases identical to TRBD1. Germline V gives CDR1 SGHAT, CDR2 FQNNGV. The CDR3 length is 15 residues. Trimming cost V 6 bases and J 3 bases; bases outside gene matches: 9. CDR3 nucleotide sequence: TGTGCCAGCAGAAGACCGGGACAGGGACACTACGAGCAGTACTTC. Protein: CASRRPGQGHYEQYF.

This clone was recorded a few times. The chain recombines TRBV10-3 with TRBJ2-7; D uncertain. The V and J ends lost 4 bases and 5 bases respectively, with 15 bases between them. Germline assignment: CDR1 ENHRY and CDR2 SYGVKD. The CDR3 runs 14 residues. The CDR3 is CAISGSRGGDEQYF. The CDR3 DNA reads as TGTGCCATCAGTGGGTCGCGAGGTGGAGACGAGCAGTACTTC.

The chain employs TRBV7-2 and TRBJ2-5; 10 bases fit TRBD2. Germline CDR1 SGHTA, CDR2 FQGNSA. V shed 1 base, J shed 5 bases, and the junction held 7 bases outside the gene matches. CDR3 size: 16 residues. The CDR3 bases are TGTGCCAGCAGCTTAGTCGCTAGCGGGAGCTGGGAGACCCAGTACTTC. This sequence encodes CASSLVASGSWETQYF.

The V and J genes are TRBV3-1 (or the pseudogene TRBV3-2) and TRBJ1-1; no firm D call. This CDR3 comprises 13 residues. V was pared by 1 base and J by 3 bases, with 6 bases between. Looked up from germline, CDR1 is LGHDT and CDR2 is YNNKEL (reference sequence). The CDR3 nucleotides are TGTGCCAGCAGCCAAGCCCAGGACACTGAAGCTTTCTTT. Residues: CASSQAQDTEAFF.

This clone was observed once. The chain employs TRBV7-3 and TRBJ1-2; D possibly corresponds to TRBD1 (5 bases). V shed 3 bases and J shed 1 base, with 12 bases lying between them. The CDR3 runs to 15 residues. Germline CDR1 and CDR2: SGHTA and FQGTGA. In DNA form, the CDR3 reads TGTGCCAGCAGCTTCGGCCAGGGAAGTAACTATGGCTACACCTTC. This translates into CASSFGQGSNYGYTF.

The V and J genes are TRBV7-9 and TRBJ2-5; 11 bases map to TRBD1. In germline, CDR1 is SEHNR, CDR2 FQNEAQ (reference sequence). Trimming removed 3 bases from V and 7 bases from J; junction bases left unmatched: 1. This CDR3 spans 13 amino acids. The chain's CDR3 is CASSFGQGATQYF. The CDR3 nucleotides are TGTGCCAGCAGCTTTGGACAGGGGGCGACCCAGTACTTC.

The V gene is TRBV12-3 or TRBV12-4, the J gene TRBJ2-1; D uncertain. V dropped 3 bases and J dropped 5 bases, with 2 bases sitting between them. This CDR3 is 11 amino acids long. The chain's CDR3 is CASSFDNEQFF. The CDR3 nucleotides are TGTGCCAGCAGTTTCGACAATGAGCAGTTCTTC.

The V and J genes are TRBV27 and TRBJ1-1; TRBD1 might be the D (6 bases). V lost 6 bases, J lost 0 bases, and 14 bases lay in between. CDR1 and CDR2 (germline): MNHEY, SMNVEV (reference sequence). The CDR3 has 15 residues. CDR3 residues: CASRQTGAMNTEAFF. CDR3 in DNA: TGTGCCAGCAGACAGACAGGTGCCATGAACACTGAAGCTTTCTTT.

Comments on this clone: The sample holds other DNA sequences that translate to the same CDR3. V and J are TRBV5-1 and TRBJ2-1; D is unclear. This CDR3 region has 13 residues. Per germline, CDR1 SGHRS and CDR2 YFSETQ. V lost 0 bases and J lost 4, with 5 bases in between. The CDR3 region is CASSLDRYNEQFF. The DNA of the CDR3 is TGCGCCAGCAGCTTGGACAGATACAATGAGCAGTTCTTC.

The CDR3 protein is CASSPSGGWADTQYF. In DNA form, the CDR3 reads TGTGCCAGCTCACCTTCAGGGGGCTGGGCAGATACGCAGTATTTT. The chain carries TRBV18 and TRBJ2-3; the match to TRBD1 covers 8 bases. This CDR3 comprises 15 residues. V lost 3 bases and J lost 4; bases outside the gene matches: 6. Germline V gives CDR1 KGHSH, CDR2 LQKENI.

The J gene is TRBJ2-1, the V gene TRBV15; the match to TRBD2 covers 9 bases. CDR1 is LNHNV and CDR2 is YYDKDF in the germline V gene (reference sequence). The CDR3 consists of 17 residues. Trimming took 2 bases from V and 1 from J; bases not matched to a gene: 6. The CDR3 DNA reads TGTGCCACCAGCAGATTCGCGGGGGGGGCTTCCTACAATGAGCAGTTCTTC. Protein sequence: CATSRFAGGASYNEQFF.

The CDR3 loop is CASSLYGQISFNEQYF. The DNA of the CDR3 is TGTGCCAGCAGCCTTTATGGACAGATAAGTTTCAACGAGCAGTACTTC. The genes are TRBV5-8 and TRBJ2-7; D is perhaps TRBD1 (6 bases). The CDR3 is 16 amino acids. CDR1 is SGHTS and CDR2 is YDEGEE in the germline V gene. V dropped 4 bases and J dropped 5 bases, with 22 bases sitting between them.

This clone was counted between two and nine times. V is TRBV6-1 and J is TRBJ1-2; D call uncertain. V was shortened by 1 base and J by 2 bases, with 8 bases between the two germline ends. From germline, CDR1 is MNHNS and CDR2 SASEGT. CDR3 size: 14 residues. The CDR3 DNA reads TGTGCCAGCAGTGAAGACACGGGAAACTATGGCTACACCTTC. The encoded protein is CASSEDTGNYGYTF.

This chain connects TRBV3-1 (or the pseudogene TRBV3-2) to TRBJ2-1; D gene uncertain. Germline V gene sequence: CDR1 LGHDT, CDR2 YNNKEL (reference sequence). CDR3 size: 11 residues. Trimming stripped 8 bases from V and 5 bases from J, with 7 bases between. CDR3 loop: CASRTNNEQFF. The CDR3 DNA reads as TGTGCCAGCCGAACTAACAATGAGCAGTTCTTC.

This clone was detected once. CDR3 loop: CASSPPNRAGRQDTQYF. The CDR3 region has the DNA TGTGCCAGCTCACCACCGAACAGAGCAGGGCGGCAAGATACGCAGTATTTT. The chain combines TRBV18 with TRBJ2-3; TRBD1 might be the D (5 bases). The CDR3 runs 17 residues. V was pared by 0 bases and J by 5 bases, with 18 bases between. The germline gives CDR1 KGHSH, CDR2 LQKENI.

The sample holds a few counts of this clone. Other DNA sequences in this specimen translate into the identical CDR3. This sequence joins TRBV28 and TRBJ2-2, with a tentative D call TRBD2 (5 bases). Germline loops: CDR1 MDHEN, CDR2 SYDVKM. V was shortened by 6 bases and J by 2 bases, with 7 bases between the two germline ends. The CDR3 consists of 13 residues. CDR3 loop: CASRTGNTGELFF. The CDR3 nucleotides read TGTGCCAGCAGAACGGGAAACACCGGGGAGCTGTTTTTT.

The chain couples TRBV2 to TRBJ2-7; TRBD1 matches at 11 bases. This CDR3 region has 15 residues. The V gene end was trimmed by 4 bases and the J gene end by 1 base; junction bases not matched to a gene: 3. Germline V gene sequence: CDR1 SNHLY, CDR2 FYNNEI. This CDR3 is CASSGTGGLSYEQYF. The CDR3 nucleotides are TGTGCCAGCAGTGGGACAGGGGGCTTATCCTACGAGCAGTACTTC.